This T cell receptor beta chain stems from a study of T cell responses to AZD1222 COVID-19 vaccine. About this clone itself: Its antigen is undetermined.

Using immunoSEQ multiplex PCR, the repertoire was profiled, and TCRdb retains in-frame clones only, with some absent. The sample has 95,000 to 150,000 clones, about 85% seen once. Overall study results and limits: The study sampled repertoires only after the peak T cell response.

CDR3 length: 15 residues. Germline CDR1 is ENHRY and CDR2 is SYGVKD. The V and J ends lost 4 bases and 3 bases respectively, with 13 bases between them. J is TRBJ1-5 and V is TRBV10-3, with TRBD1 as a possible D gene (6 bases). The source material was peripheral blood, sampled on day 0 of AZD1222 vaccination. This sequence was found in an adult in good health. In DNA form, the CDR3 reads TGTGCCATCAGTGGGGCAGGGGCTGCCAATCAGCCCCAGCATTTT. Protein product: CAISGAGAANQPQHF.